These 10 T cell receptor beta chains share one sample of origin, sequenced in a study of blood T cell repertoires in COVID-19 (dated by TCRdb to the early 2020s). The method behind the library was the immunoSEQ multiplex PCR assay. TCRdb obtained this table from immuneACCESS and retained in-frame rearrangements with V and J assigned. These tables miss some clones; where compared with another copy, unresolved V genes account for less than half of the shortfall, and the remainder is unexplained. In this sample the table shows 300,000 or so clones, about 90% of which occur a single time. The ten largest clones represent approximately 1.5% of the sample. Sample: peripheral blood. These receptor sequences come from a woman aged 40 to 49 who had recovered from COVID-19.

The J gene is TRBJ2-3, the V gene TRBV10-1; a possible D gene is TRBD2 (5 bases). Germline V CDR1 and CDR2: WNHNN, SYGVQD (reference sequence). V shed 3 bases and J shed 4 bases, with 17 bases lying between them. This CDR3 has 16 residues. CDR3 nucleotides: TGCGCCAGCAGTGATTCTATTAGCGTCTACTCAGATACGCAGTATTTT. Translating gives CASSDSISVYSDTQYF.

V and J are TRBV5-6 and TRBJ1-6; D possibly corresponds to TRBD1 (5 bases). Trimming pared 4 bases from V and 4 bases from J, leaving 15 bases between. CDR1 and CDR2 from the germline V gene are SGHDT and YYEEEE. This CDR3 region has 16 residues. The CDR3, as DNA: TGTGCCAGCAGCCTCGACGGGGGATTATATAATTCACCCCTCCACTTT. It yields the protein CASSLDGGLYNSPLHF.

In the case of this clone: Distinct nucleotide sequences in the sample also encode this CDR3. The chain employs TRBV30 and TRBJ2-7; weak D call: TRBD1 (6 bases). Germline lookup yields CDR1 GTSNPN and CDR2 SVGIG (reference sequence). The CDR3 sequence is 13 residues long. V dropped 0 bases and J dropped 7 bases, with 13 bases sitting between them. Here the CDR3 reads CAWSVQGDREQYF. The DNA for the CDR3 is TGTGCCTGGAGTGTACAGGGTGATCGGGAGCAGTACTTC.

The J gene is TRBJ1-2, the V gene TRBV9; the D gene is possibly TRBD1 (5 bases). The CDR3 runs 14 residues. Trimming took 1 base from V and 4 from J, leaving 11 bases between them. CDR1 and CDR2 (germline): SGDLS, YYNGEE. CDR3 bases: TGTGCCAGCAGCGTATCTTGGCAGGGCTATGGCTACACCTTC. Translation: CASSVSWQGYGYTF.

This chain joins TRBV6-5 and TRBJ2-1; TRBD1 matches at 9 bases. This CDR3 has 15 residues. Germline values: CDR1 MNHEY, CDR2 SVGAGI. V lost 2 bases and J lost 8; bases outside the gene matches: 7. CDR3 residues: CASSYPGQGEDEQFF. The CDR3 DNA reads as TGTGCCAGCAGTTACCCGGGACAGGGCGAGGATGAGCAGTTCTTC.

The chain recombines TRBV5-1 with TRBJ1-1, with D perhaps matching TRBD1 (5 bases). V gave up 2 bases and J gave up 3 bases, with 11 bases separating them. The CDR3 contains 14 residues. The germline V gene encodes CDR1 SGHRS and CDR2 YFSETQ. The CDR3 region is CASSLLPGDTEAFF. Written as DNA, the CDR3 is TGCGCCAGCAGCTTACTACCGGGGGACACTGAAGCTTTCTTT.

This chain uses TRBV5-1 with TRBJ1-2; a possible D gene is TRBD1 (6 bases). The V gene lost 1 base and the J gene lost 0 bases, with 10 bases spanning the gap. The CDR3 has 15 amino acids. The V gene's germline CDR1 is SGHRS and CDR2 YFSETQ. In DNA form, the CDR3 reads TGCGCCAGCAGCTTGCAAAGGGGGTCTAACTATGGCTACACCTTC. Protein product: CASSLQRGSNYGYTF.

The chain is built from TRBV9 and TRBJ2-7; maybe TRBD1 (6 bases). This CDR3 spans 14 amino acids. The germline V and J ends were trimmed by 0 bases and 3 bases, with 10 bases remaining between them. CDR1 and CDR2 (germline): SGDLS, YYNGEE. The CDR3 nucleotides read TGTGCCAGCAGCGTAGCAGTAGGGGGCTACGAGCAGTACTTC. It translates to CASSVAVGGYEQYF.

This chain uses TRBV7-9 with TRBJ1-4; D is possibly TRBD1 (5 bases). The CDR3 contains 15 residues. CDR1 and CDR2 from the germline V gene are SEHNR and FQNEAQ (reference sequence). V was trimmed by 6 bases and J by 0 bases, leaving 11 bases between them. The CDR3 loop is CASSKTGATNEKLFF. The CDR3 DNA reads TGTGCCAGCAGTAAAACAGGCGCAACTAATGAAAAACTGTTTTTT.

This clone was seen once. The chain carries TRBV18 and TRBJ1-2; 9 bases line up with TRBD1. CDR1 and CDR2 from the germline V gene are KGHSH and LQKENI. The V and J ends lost 1 base and 13 bases, in that order; junction bases with no gene match: 4. The CDR3 spans 12 residues. CDR3 nucleotides: TGTGCCAGCTCACCACAGGACAGGGGAGTCACCTTC. Translated, it gives CASSPQDRGVTF.